Following are 23 T cell receptor beta chains from one sample sequenced in a study of blood T cell repertoires in COVID-19. Sequencing used immunoSEQ multiplex PCR; TCRdb keeps in-frame clones, though not all of them. The sample includes approximately 440,000 clones, roughly 90% seen only once; the top ten take roughly 0.7%. What was sequenced was PBMCs or T cells enriched from blood (not recorded which). Source of these receptors: a woman between 18 and 29 years old who had recovered from COVID-19.

The CDR3 region has the DNA TGTGCCAGTAGTATGACTTACAATTCACCCCTCCACTTT. The encoded protein is CASSMTYNSPLHF. The chain couples TRBV19 to TRBJ1-6; D remains ambiguous. The CDR3 sequence is 13 residues long. Trimming took off 3 bases at V and 7 bases at J, with 7 bases between the two ends. Germline-derived CDR1 and CDR2 are LNHDA and SQIVND (reference sequence).

V and J are TRBV27 and TRBJ1-2; 7 nucleotides line up with TRBD1. Trimming took 6 bases from V and 6 from J; bases not matched to a gene: 7. The CDR3 covers 13 residues. Germline lookup yields CDR1 MNHEY and CDR2 SMNVEV (reference sequence). In DNA, the CDR3 is TGTGCCAGCAGACCAACAGGGGAGGATGGCTACACCTTC. Translation gives CASRPTGEDGYTF.

This clone was observed a few times. The chain joins TRBV6-6 to TRBJ1-2; D may be TRBD1 (6 bases). Trimming shortened V by 0 bases and J by 4 bases, and 15 bases separated the two germline ends. CDR1 is MNHNY, CDR2 SVGAGI, per germline (reference sequence). This CDR3 has 16 amino acids. The CDR3 sequence is CASSYSESGTTYGYTF. DNA for the CDR3: TGTGCCAGCAGTTACTCGGAGTCCGGGACAACCTATGGCTACACCTTC.

J is TRBJ2-7 and V is TRBV7-8, with 7 bases aligning to TRBD1. CDR1 and CDR2 (germline): SGHVS, FQNEAQ. The CDR3 loop spans 17 amino acids. V lost 2 bases and J lost 6; bases outside the gene matches: 16. The CDR3 sequence: CASSLKVSGQGTAEQYF. The CDR3 coding sequence is TGTGCCAGCAGCTTAAAAGTTTCAGGGCAGGGGACAGCCGAGCAGTACTTC. The full variable domain, with the rest looked up from reference TRBV7-8 and TRBJ2-7, is GAGVSQSPRYKVAKRGQDVALRCDPISGHVSLFWYQQALGQGPEFLTYFQNEAQLDKSGLPSDRFFAERPEGSVSTLKIQRTQQEDSAVYLCASSLKVSGQGTAEQYFGPGTRLTVT.

This clone has more than one count but fewer than ten. The chain carries TRBV10-3 and TRBJ1-1; D may be TRBD1 (6 bases). Germline V CDR1 and CDR2: ENHRY, SYGVKD. The CDR3 totals 14 residues. Trimming stripped 8 bases from V and 0 bases from J, with 13 bases between. For the CDR3, the DNA is TGTGCCATCCGGCCAGGGGCCATGAACACTGAAGCTTTCTTT. Translating it yields CAIRPGAMNTEAFF.

The chain's CDR3 is CASSLAGGTYEQYF. In DNA form, the CDR3 reads TGTGCCAGCAGTTTAGCGGGGGGGACCTACGAGCAGTACTTC. V usage is TRBV28 and J usage is TRBJ2-7; 9 nucleotides align to TRBD2. V dropped 2 bases and J dropped 2; count of bases not matched to a gene: 1. CDR1 and CDR2 from the germline V gene are MDHEN and SYDVKM. The CDR3 spans 14 residues.

The rearrangement joins TRBV5-5 to TRBJ2-5; 8 bases line up with TRBD2. This CDR3 is 14 amino acids long. V shed 7 bases, J shed 2 bases, and the junction held 7 bases outside the gene matches. Germline values: CDR1 SGHKS, CDR2 YYEKEE (reference sequence). CDR3 loop: CASGGLAGQETQYF. CDR3 bases: TGTGCCAGCGGCGGACTAGCTGGGCAAGAGACCCAGTACTTC. Drawing the rest from reference TRBV5-5 and TRBJ2-5, the complete variable domain is DAGVTQSPTHLIKTRGQQVTLRCSPISGHKSVSWYQQVLGQGPQFIFQYYEKEERGRGNFPDRFSARQFPNYSSELNVNALLLGDSALYLCASGGLAGQETQYFGPGTRLLVL.

V and J are TRBV3-1 (or the pseudogene TRBV3-2) and TRBJ2-3; D is undetermined. With 2 bases removed from V and 1 base from J, the gap between germline ends came to 10 bases. Per germline, CDR1 LGHDT and CDR2 YNNKEL (reference sequence). This CDR3 spans 15 amino acids. CDR3 in amino acids: CASSQNPRGTDTQYF. The DNA of the CDR3 is TGTGCCAGCAGCCAAAACCCACGAGGCACAGATACGCAGTATTTT.

CDR3 in DNA: TGTGCCAGCCGGGACATAGCTTCACCCCTCCACTTT. Its protein product is CASRDIASPLHF. This chain joins TRBV2 and TRBJ1-6; possible D gene TRBD1, 6 bases. This CDR3 is built from 12 residues. The germline V gene encodes CDR1 SNHLY and CDR2 FYNNEI. V shed 8 bases and J shed 9 bases, with 11 bases lying between them. Combining the CDR3 with reference TRBV2 and TRBJ1-6 gives the whole variable domain EPEVTQTPSHQVTQMGQEVILRCVPISNHLYFYWYRQILGQKVEFLVSFYNNEISEKSEIFDDQFSVERPDGSNFTLKIRSTKLEDSAMYFCASRDIASPLHFGNGTRLTVT.

The rearrangement links TRBV18 to TRBJ1-3; D ambiguous. Germline loops: CDR1 KGHSH, CDR2 LQKENI. This CDR3 has 16 residues. Trimming pared 0 bases from V and 0 bases from J, leaving 9 bases between. CDR3 residues: CASSPPSLLSGNTIYF. Written as DNA, the CDR3 is TGTGCCAGCTCACCACCCAGTCTCCTCTCTGGAAACACCATATATTTT.

The rearrangement joins TRBV6-5 to TRBJ1-1, with unresolved D. The V end lost 7 bases, the J end lost 4 bases, and 19 bases lay between the germline ends. Per germline, CDR1 MNHEY and CDR2 SVGAGI. The CDR3 loop spans 15 amino acids. CDR3 DNA: TGTGCCAGCACCTCACCAGTGGGTGGAGTCACTGAAGCTTTCTTT. This sequence encodes CASTSPVGGVTEAFF.

The genes are TRBV11-2 and TRBJ2-2, with 10 bases identical to TRBD2. V was pared by 1 base and J by 7 bases, with 6 bases of the junction left unmatched. Germline V gives CDR1 SGHAT, CDR2 FQNNGV. The CDR3 contains 16 residues. The CDR3 is CASSLGSSGGGGELFF. DNA of the CDR3: TGTGCCAGCAGCTTAGGGTCTAGCGGGGGCGGCGGGGAGCTGTTTTTT.

V is TRBV29-1 and J is TRBJ1-3, with TRBD1 as a possible D gene (5 bases). Per the germline V gene, CDR1 is SQVTM and CDR2 is ANQGSEA. This CDR3 is built from 13 residues. Trimming cost V 6 bases and J 2 bases, with 11 bases left between them. The CDR3 bases are TGCAGCGTCCGGGGGGGTACTGGAAACACCATATATTTT. It is translated as CSVRGGTGNTIYF.

This clone was detected only once. This chain connects TRBV28 to TRBJ2-2; TRBD2 agrees at 9 bases. The CDR3 extends over 21 amino acids. V was pared by 5 bases and J by 0 bases, with 19 bases of the junction left unmatched. The germline CDR1 and CDR2 sequences are MDHEN and SYDVKM. CDR3 sequence reads: CASSLGGLAGLLTANTGELFF. DNA for the CDR3: TGTGCCAGCAGTCTTGGGGGTCTAGCGGGGCTTTTAACCGCGAACACCGGGGAGCTGTTTTTT.

V gene TRBV7-3 combines with J gene TRBJ2-1; D remains ambiguous. Looked up from germline, CDR1 is SGHTA and CDR2 is FQGTGA. V was clipped by 4 bases and J by 6 bases, with 10 bases between them. The CDR3 has 13 amino acids. The CDR3 sequence: CASSSQSTNEQFF. CDR3 bases: TGTGCCAGCAGCTCCCAATCTACCAATGAGCAGTTCTTC.

The chain employs TRBV4-1 and TRBJ2-7; 11 bases line up with TRBD2. Germline V gene data show CDR1 as MGHRA and CDR2 as YSYEKL. CDR3 length: 15 residues. Trimming cost V 5 bases and J 0 bases; bases outside gene matches: 3. This CDR3 reads CASSATSGDSYEQYF. The CDR3 DNA is TGCGCCAGCAGCGCGACTAGCGGGGACTCCTACGAGCAGTACTTC.

This clone appeared once. The V call is TRBV7-9, the J call TRBJ1-5, with TRBD1 matching over 8 bases. The CDR3 runs 15 residues. Germline V gene lookup returns CDR1 SEHNR and CDR2 FQNEAQ (reference sequence). Trimming at V came to 7 bases and at J to 6 bases, leaving 11 bases not matched to a gene. This CDR3 is CASTPDREEGQPQHF. The DNA of the CDR3 is TGTGCCAGCACCCCGGACAGGGAGGAGGGTCAGCCCCAGCATTTT.

The V call is TRBV28, the J call TRBJ2-1, with D possibly TRBD2 on 6 matching bases. The CDR3 is 12 residues long. Germline-derived CDR1 and CDR2 are MDHEN and SYDVKM. The V and J ends lost 4 bases and 7 bases respectively, with 8 bases between them. CDR3 region: CASSSGGNEQFF. The CDR3 nucleotides read TGTGCCAGCAGTTCCGGGGGAAATGAGCAGTTCTTC.

In nucleotides, the CDR3 is TGCGCCAGCAGACCGACTAGCGGGGCCGCGAACACCGGGGAGCTGTTTTTT. This sequence encodes CASRPTSGAANTGELFF. This rearrangement joins TRBV5-1 to TRBJ2-2; 11 bases agree with TRBD2. The CDR3 length is 17 residues. V was clipped by 5 bases and J by 0 bases; unmatched bases: 6. Germline V gene lookup returns CDR1 SGHRS and CDR2 YFSETQ.

The chain recombines TRBV5-4 with TRBJ2-1; 14 bases line up with TRBD2. CDR3 length: 15 amino acids. Trimming removed 4 bases from V and 9 bases from J; junction bases left unmatched: 6. Germline V gene lookup returns CDR1 SGHNT and CDR2 YYREEE (reference sequence). The CDR3 DNA reads TGTGCCAGCAGCCGGACTAGCGGGGGGTCGGGTGAGCAGTTCTTC. Encoded protein: CASSRTSGGSGEQFF.

V is TRBV7-8 and J is TRBJ1-6, with a tentative D call TRBD1 (6 bases). Per germline, CDR1 SGHVS and CDR2 FQNEAQ. V was shortened by 3 bases and J by 10 bases, with 10 bases between the two germline ends. The CDR3 consists of 13 residues. CDR3 sequence (DNA): TGTGCCAGCAGCTTCCCAGGGGAATCACCCCTCCACTTT. Translating gives CASSFPGESPLHF.

The chain employs TRBV7-9 and TRBJ2-3; 8 nucleotides align to TRBD1. The CDR3 totals 17 residues. V gave up 6 bases and J gave up 2 bases; unmatched junction bases: 13. CDR1 SEHNR and CDR2 FQNEAQ come from the germline V gene (reference sequence). CDR3 sequence (DNA): TGTGCCAGCAGTTTCCCAGGGGACAGGCCGGTCACAGATACGCAGTATTTT. This gives the protein CASSFPGDRPVTDTQYF.

The CDR3 region is CASSFSGSLYTF. In nucleotides, the CDR3 is TGTGCCAGCAGCTTTAGCGGCTCCCTCTACACCTTC. The chain uses TRBV7-6 and TRBJ1-2; unclear D gene. This CDR3 spans 12 amino acids. The V gene lost 3 bases and the J gene lost 10 bases, with 12 bases spanning the gap. Germline CDR1 and CDR2: SGHVS and FNYEAQ.